This TCR beta chain is from a study of cytomegalovirus exposure and HLA in healthy donors. The CDR3 is 15 amino acids. The junction had 2 bases not matched to a gene; V was cut back by 1 base and J by 3 bases. Germline V lookup: CDR1 SGHRS, CDR2 YFSETQ. Study-level results: A later analysis reportedly identified an Asian-associated ancestry cluster as carrying fewer N-insertions than the 666-donor mean. CMV antigen specificity was confirmed in vitro for a few CMV-associated chains. The sole available immune exposure information was CMV serostatus.

Concerning this clone itself: What it binds is not known.

The study ran its PCR with 60 Vbeta and 13 Jbeta primers. Authors' analysis steps: There were tens of millions of unique TCR beta chains by a later count, and 10 million to 12 million of them were shared. Produced via immunoSEQ multiplex PCR; TCRdb's table is partial and in-frame only. The V and J calls and clone size are taken from that table; D and trimming were inferred from the DNA. The sample has hundreds of thousands of clones; more than 55% are singletons. The rearrangement links TRBV5-1 to TRBJ1-3; 9 bases align to TRBD1. Material for sequencing was PBMCs. This sequence originates from a female donor in good health and CMV-seronegative. CDR3 in amino acids: CASSLRTGDGNTIYF. DNA of the CDR3: TGCGCCAGCAGCTTGCGGACAGGGGATGGAAACACCATATATTTT.